This T cell receptor beta chain was identified during a study of regulatory T cells in long-lasting Graves disease. Study-wide background: More than 5 years of antithyroid drugs with positive TSH receptor antibodies defined persistent Graves' disease. Study conclusions and caveats: Favoring TRBV28, TRBJ1-2 and TRBJ2-5 was a feature seen in persistent disease. Lower TCR diversity was seen in persistent Graves' patients than in newly diagnosed ones. Possibly, too few samples lowered accuracy.

The CDR3 sequence is 14 residues long. Germline V gives CDR1 MGHDK, CDR2 SYGVNS. The V end lost 5 bases, the J end lost 0 bases, and 7 bases lay between the germline ends. Noted time point: persistent/refractory GD, antithyroid drugs over 5 years with positive TRAb. PBMCs provided the RNA from which the TCR library was made. This clonotype has only a few counts. What it binds is not known. Library construction for TCR beta used iRepertoire HTBI primers and Arm-PCR of CDR3 regions. Each CDR3 protein is one row after TCRdb ran MiXCR on the multiplex PCR reads. The repertoire holds more than 300,000 distinct CDR3 sequences, with roughly 25% as singletons.

The specimen comprised peripheral blood mononuclear cells (PBMCs), sampled when the disease was refractory, from a patient treated with antithyroid drugs. This TCR was recovered from a woman aged 40 to 49 with Graves disease. V and J are TRBV25-1 and TRBJ2-2; D unresolved. CDR3 sequence (DNA): TGTGCCAGCAGTCATGACACGAACACCGGGGAGCTGTTTTTT. This translates into CASSHDTNTGELFF.